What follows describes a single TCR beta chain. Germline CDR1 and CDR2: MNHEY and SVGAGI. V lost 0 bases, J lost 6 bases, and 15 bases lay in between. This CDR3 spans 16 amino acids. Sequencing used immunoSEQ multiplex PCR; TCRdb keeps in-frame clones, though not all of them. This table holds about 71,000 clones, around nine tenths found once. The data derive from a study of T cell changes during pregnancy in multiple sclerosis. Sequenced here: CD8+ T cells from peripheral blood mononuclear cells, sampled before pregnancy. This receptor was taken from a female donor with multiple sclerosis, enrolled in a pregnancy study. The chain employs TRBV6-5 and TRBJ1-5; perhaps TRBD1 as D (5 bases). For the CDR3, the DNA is TGTGCCAGCAGTTACTCCCAATTCGACAGTGGTCAGCCCCAGCATTTT. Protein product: CASSYSQFDSGQPQHF.